This T cell receptor beta chain was sequenced for a study of T cell repertoires and HLA-DP antigens. Turning to the study itself: Alloreactive CD4+ T cells targeted HLA-DP on transduced HeLa. Whole-study findings and limits: Naive and memory CD4+ cells were analysed together, not apart.

In the case of this clone: Its antigen is unidentified.

The CDR3 is 13 residues long. CDR1 GTSNPN and CDR2 SVGIG come from the germline V gene (reference sequence). V lost 5 bases and J 1 base, leaving 12 bases between the germline ends. This table comes from immunoSEQ multiplex PCR, and its TCRdb copy is limited to in-frame clones, with some not included. The table has approximately 86,000 clones, about 89% seen once. Sequences were obtained from CD4+ T cells from PBMCs. This receptor was taken from a man aged 50 or older in good health and CMV-seronegative. The chain recombines TRBV30 with TRBJ2-7, with TRBD2 as a possible D gene (6 bases). The CDR3, as DNA: TGTGCCTGGTCGGCGGGGCTATCCTACGAGCAGTACTTC. Amino acids: CAWSAGLSYEQYF.